The TCR beta chain described here comes from a study of T-cell memory formation after mild COVID-19. Study summary: Largely donor-specific sequence clusters came from two donors. Study-wide findings and caveats: CD8+ contracting clones occupied EMRA, while CD4+ ones occupied mainly CM and EM. Within pre-infection memory, some responding clones were found, suggesting cross-reactive memory joined. Later expanders leaned toward CD4+, whereas clones contracting from day 15 to 85 were balanced CD4/CD8.

Germline V gives CDR1 SGHVS, CDR2 FQNEAQ. The V end was cut by 0 bases, the J end by 1 base, with 11 bases between. CDR3 length: 16 amino acids. As regards this clonotype: The antigen is unknown.

TCRdb reanalysed the 5' RACE reads using MiXCR and keeps one entry per CDR3 protein. Here the sample spans about 560,000 distinct CDR3 sequences, about a fifth being singletons. This chain links TRBV7-8 with TRBJ2-3, with a possible D match to TRBD2 (5 bases). The TCR originated in an adult woman who had mild COVID-19 (a few samples of this study predate the infection). Cell type and time point are not known. The sequencing input was PBMCs or a T cell subset sorted from them (not recorded which). The CDR3 protein is CASSLALLRGTDTQYF. The CDR3 DNA is TGTGCCAGCAGCTTAGCGCTCCTGCGGGGCACAGATACGCAGTATTTT.